The text below deals with one T cell receptor (beta chain). Its matching antigen is unknown. An end of the junction differs from the germline gene, which may be a read error. These data are taken from a study of cytomegalovirus exposure and HLA in healthy donors. There are 12 residues in the CDR3. Germline CDR1 reads SGHDN; CDR2 reads FVKESK. Clones were sequenced by immunoSEQ multiplex PCR, and TCRdb holds only the in-frame ones, with some missing. This table holds around 180,000 clones, 84% found once. Regarding the study as a whole: The authors listed 150 to 200 TCR beta chains as cytomegalovirus-associated. The majority of TCR sequences were rare, yet some public TCRs appeared in many donors.

The sequenced sample was PBMCs. This chain links TRBV14 with TRBJ2-7; 8 nucleotides agree with TRBD2. The sequence was collected from a man between 18 and 35 years old in good health and CMV-seropositive. This CDR3 is CASSQDVREVHF. CDR3 in DNA: TGTGCCAGCAGCCAAGACGTGCGGGAGGTCCACTTC.